Presented here are 7 T cell receptor beta chains from one specimen sequenced in a study of cytotoxic CD8 clonotypes in ibrutinib-treated CLL. Only in-frame clones appear in the TCRdb table, and some are missing; sequencing was by immunoSEQ multiplex PCR. This table holds approximately 280,000 clones, less than 85% found once. This sample comprised PBMCs, obtained at disease progression, from a patient treated with ibrutinib. The receptors shown here come from a human donor with chronic lymphocytic leukemia.

The genes are TRBV7-3 and TRBJ2-1; 8 positions agree with TRBD2. With V trimmed by 3 bases and J by 5 bases, 3 bases remained unmatched. Germline V gene lookup returns CDR1 SGHTA and CDR2 FQGTGA. This CDR3 comprises 14 residues. The CDR3 DNA reads as TGTGCCAGCAGCTTGGCGGGAGGTCACAATGAGCAGTTCTTC. This translates into CASSLAGGHNEQFF.

Only one count was recorded for this clone. The gene calls are TRBV5-1 and TRBJ2-1, with D tentatively TRBD1 (6 bases). V shed 6 bases and J shed 4 bases, with 23 bases lying between them. CDR1 is SGHRS and CDR2 is YFSETQ in the germline V gene. The length of the CDR3 is 17 residues. The CDR3 DNA follows: TGCGCCAGCACCTTAAACGGACAGCCCGGAGGATACAATGAGCAGTTCTTC. This encodes CASTLNGQPGGYNEQFF.

This clone showed up just once. V and J are TRBV6-6 and TRBJ2-7, with 7 bases fitting TRBD2. The V gene end was trimmed by 5 bases and the J gene end by 4 bases; junction bases not matched to a gene: 14. This CDR3 is built from 16 residues. Germline values: CDR1 MNHNY, CDR2 SVGAGI (reference sequence). The CDR3 sequence is CASSPRRPSGVYEQYF. In nucleotides, the CDR3 is TGTGCCAGCAGTCCACGAAGGCCTAGCGGAGTGTACGAGCAGTACTTC.

The chain employs TRBV5-1 and TRBJ1-1, with TRBD1 identical over 9 bases. The CDR3 has 16 amino acids. The trim removed 0 bases at V and 4 bases at J, leaving 7 bases unmatched. Looked up from germline, CDR1 is SGHRS and CDR2 is YFSETQ. The CDR3 nucleotides are TGCGCCAGCAGCTTGGGGACAGGGGCGGGTGTCACTGAAGCTTTCTTT. Translating it yields CASSLGTGAGVTEAFF.

The chain carries TRBV7-8 and TRBJ1-5, with 10 bases that match TRBD1. This CDR3 has 14 amino acids. Germline assignment: CDR1 SGHVS and CDR2 FQNEAQ. J gave up 6 bases and V 5 bases, and 4 bases lay outside the gene matches. The CDR3 sequence is CASSRTGGAQPQHF. The CDR3 coding sequence is TGTGCCAGCAGCCGGACAGGGGGTGCTCAGCCCCAGCATTTT.

J is TRBJ2-7 and V is TRBV6-5; 9 bases map to TRBD1. CDR1 MNHEY and CDR2 SVGAGI come from the germline V gene. V gave up 3 bases and J gave up 7 bases; unmatched junction bases: 10. There are 15 residues in the CDR3. The CDR3 bases are TGTGCCAGCAGTTATGCCGGGACAGGGTTAAATGAGCAGTACTTC. Amino acid sequence: CASSYAGTGLNEQYF.

V is TRBV10-3 and J is TRBJ2-7; 7 positions agree with TRBD2. The CDR3 length is 13 residues. Trimming at V came to 2 bases and at J to 6 bases, leaving 4 bases not matched to a gene. CDR1 ENHRY and CDR2 SYGVKD come from the germline V gene. The CDR3 loop reads CAISELLASEQYF. Here the CDR3 DNA reads TGTGCCATCAGTGAGCTACTAGCGTCCGAGCAGTACTTC.